This is a list of T cell receptor beta chains from one sample in a study of T cell changes during pregnancy in multiple sclerosis. Some clones are missing from TCRdb's copy, which holds only in-frame ones; the method was immunoSEQ multiplex PCR. Here the sample spans roughly 34,000 clones, roughly 90% being singletons. The starting material was CD4+ T cells from peripheral blood mononuclear cells, obtained in the second trimester of pregnancy. The receptors come from a female donor in good health, enrolled as a control in a pregnancy study. Both conserved end residues are part of each CDR3. The D gene is left open where the match is weak. Clone size is stated in some rows and not others, as once, few, many or a class when expanded.

V gene: TRBV6-5
clone size: NA
J gene: TRBJ2-7
D gene: TRBD2
CDR3 protein: CASSESGMSYEQYF
CDR3 DNA: TGTGCCAGCAGTGAAAGCGGGATGTCATACGAGCAGTACTTC

V gene: TRBV7-2
clone size: NA
J gene: TRBJ1-2
D gene: NA
CDR3 protein: CASSLDKGFNTF
CDR3 DNA: TGTGCCAGCAGCTTAGATAAGGGGTTTAACACCTTC

V gene: TRBV6-5
clone size: NA
J gene: TRBJ2-3
D gene: TRBD1
CDR3 protein: CASSYQGASTDTQYF
CDR3 DNA: TGTGCCAGCAGTTATCAGGGGGCAAGCACAGATACGCAGTATTTT

V gene: TRBV19
clone size: NA
J gene: TRBJ1-5
D gene: TRBD1
CDR3 protein: CASSIMFKGTGQKYSNQPQHF
CDR3 DNA: TGTGCCAGTAGTATAATGTTCAAGGGGACAGGGCAAAAATATAGCAATCAGCCCCAGCATTTT

V gene: TRBV7-9
clone size: NA
J gene: TRBJ2-3
D gene: NA
CDR3 protein: CASSSPTGGSSTDTQYF
CDR3 DNA: TGTGCCAGCAGCTCCCCCACTGGAGGTTCTAGCACAGATACGCAGTATTTT

V gene: TRBV18
clone size: NA
J gene: TRBJ1-1
D gene: NA
CDR3 protein: CASQVGGTEAFF
CDR3 DNA: TGTGCCAGCCAAGTCGGGGGCACTGAAGCTTTCTTT

V gene: TRBV7-7
clone size: NA
J gene: TRBJ2-5
D gene: TRBD1
CDR3 protein: CASSSTGAETQYF
CDR3 DNA: TGTGCTAGCAGCTCGACAGGGGCAGAGACCCAGTACTTC

V gene: TRBV30
clone size: NA
J gene: TRBJ1-5
D gene: NA
CDR3 protein: CAWSPKGNQPQHF
CDR3 DNA: TGTGCCTGGAGCCCCAAGGGGAATCAGCCCCAGCATTTT

V gene: TRBV15
clone size: NA
J gene: TRBJ1-4
D gene: NA
CDR3 protein: CATSRGQGNYNEKLFF
CDR3 DNA: TGTGCCACCAGCAGAGGGCAGGGGAACTATAATGAAAAACTGTTTTTT

V gene: TRBV19
clone size: NA
J gene: TRBJ1-5
D gene: NA
CDR3 protein: CASSIAGEGRPQHF
CDR3 DNA: TGTGCCAGTAGTATAGCGGGCGAGGGTCGGCCCCAGCATTTT

V gene: TRBV6-5
clone size: once
J gene: TRBJ2-5
D gene: NA
CDR3 protein: CASSYGANNQETQYF
CDR3 DNA: TGTGCCAGCAGTTACGGGGCAAATAACCAAGAGACCCAGTACTTC

V gene: TRBV10-3
clone size: NA
J gene: TRBJ1-6
D gene: TRBD1
CDR3 protein: CAISGDRTSPLHF
CDR3 DNA: TGTGCCATCAGTGGGGACAGAACTTCACCCCTCCACTTT

V gene: TRBV5-1
clone size: NA
J gene: TRBJ2-5
D gene: TRBD2
CDR3 protein: CASSPRGGPETQYF
CDR3 DNA: TGCGCCAGCAGCCCGCGCGGGGGTCCAGAGACCCAGTACTTC

V gene: TRBV10-3
clone size: NA
J gene: TRBJ2-7
D gene: NA
CDR3 protein: CAINQGHGSLEQYF
CDR3 DNA: TGTGCCATCAACCAAGGACACGGGAGCCTCGAGCAGTACTTC

V gene: TRBV30
clone size: NA
J gene: TRBJ1-2
D gene: NA
CDR3 protein: CAWSPDSNYGYTF
CDR3 DNA: TGTGCCTGGAGTCCCGACAGTAACTATGGCTACACCTTC

V gene: TRBV10-2
clone size: NA
J gene: TRBJ2-2
D gene: TRBD2
CDR3 protein: CASSGSGGNTGELFF
CDR3 DNA: TGCGCCAGCAGCGGTAGCGGGGGGAACACCGGGGAGCTGTTTTTT

V gene: TRBV5-1
clone size: NA
J gene: TRBJ2-7
D gene: NA
CDR3 protein: CASSLAGFEQYF
CDR3 DNA: TGCGCCAGCAGCTTGGCAGGGTTCGAGCAGTACTTC

V gene: TRBV11-3
clone size: few
J gene: TRBJ1-1
D gene: NA
CDR3 protein: CASSLDRRGRDTEAFF
CDR3 DNA: TGTGCCAGCAGCTTAGACCGGAGGGGCCGGGACACTGAAGCTTTCTTT

V gene: TRBV7-9
clone size: NA
J gene: TRBJ1-4
D gene: TRBD1
CDR3 protein: CASSTRDRHATNEKLFF
CDR3 DNA: TGTGCCAGCAGCACGAGGGACAGGCACGCAACTAATGAAAAACTGTTTTTT

V gene: TRBV5-1
clone size: NA
J gene: TRBJ2-3
D gene: NA
CDR3 protein: CASSLWTASTDTQYF
CDR3 DNA: TGCGCCAGCAGCCTCTGGACAGCGAGCACAGATACGCAGTATTTT

V gene: TRBV11-3
clone size: few
J gene: TRBJ2-3
D gene: NA
CDR3 protein: CASSLDGRSDTQYF
CDR3 DNA: TGTGCCAGCAGCTTAGATGGCAGGTCAGATACGCAGTATTTT

V gene: TRBV29-1
clone size: NA
J gene: TRBJ1-1
D gene: TRBD1
CDR3 protein: CSVAQGAFNTEAFF
CDR3 DNA: TGCAGCGTAGCACAGGGGGCGTTTAACACTGAAGCTTTCTTT

V gene: TRBV5-4
clone size: NA
J gene: TRBJ1-2
D gene: TRBD1
CDR3 protein: CASSLPGTGHNYGYTF
CDR3 DNA: TGTGCCAGCAGCTTGCCAGGGACAGGGCACAACTATGGCTACACCTTC

V gene: TRBV5-1
clone size: NA
J gene: TRBJ2-1
D gene: TRBD1
CDR3 protein: CASSDGQGAPTPFF
CDR3 DNA: TGCGCCAGCAGTGATGGCCAGGGGGCGCCCACCCCGTTCTTC

V gene: TRBV19
clone size: NA
J gene: TRBJ1-1
D gene: NA
CDR3 protein: CASSLQGVNTEAFF
CDR3 DNA: TGTGCCAGTAGTCTTCAGGGCGTAAACACTGAAGCTTTCTTT

V gene: TRBV5-1
clone size: NA
J gene: TRBJ2-2
D gene: NA
CDR3 protein: CASSLGVRTNTGELFF
CDR3 DNA: TGCGCCAGCAGCTTGGGTGTCAGGACGAACACCGGGGAGCTGTTTTTT

V gene: TRBV4-1
clone size: NA
J gene: TRBJ2-7
D gene: TRBD2
CDR3 protein: CASSQDPPTSGTYEQYF
CDR3 DNA: TGCGCCAGCAGCCAAGATCCCCCGACTAGCGGAACCTACGAGCAGTACTTC

V gene: TRBV5-1
clone size: NA
J gene: TRBJ2-2
D gene: TRBD2
CDR3 protein: CASSATGTSGRSHGELFF
CDR3 DNA: TGCGCCAGCAGCGCCACCGGGACTAGCGGGAGATCCCACGGGGAGCTGTTTTTT

V gene: TRBV18
clone size: NA
J gene: TRBJ2-7
D gene: TRBD2
CDR3 protein: CASSPPTSGTSYEQYF
CDR3 DNA: TGTGCCAGCTCACCACCGACTAGCGGGACCTCCTACGAGCAGTACTTC

V gene: TRBV5-5
clone size: NA
J gene: TRBJ1-6
D gene: NA
CDR3 protein: CASSFRFERSPLHF
CDR3 DNA: TGTGCCAGCAGCTTTAGGTTCGAGCGGTCACCCCTCCACTTT

V gene: TRBV7-2
clone size: NA
J gene: TRBJ2-3
D gene: NA
CDR3 protein: CASSLLAKDTQYF
CDR3 DNA: TGTGCCAGCAGCTTACTAGCGAAAGATACGCAGTATTTT

V gene: TRBV6-1
clone size: NA
J gene: TRBJ2-3
D gene: NA
CDR3 protein: CASRLTSTDTQYF
CDR3 DNA: TGTGCCAGCAGGTTAACTAGCACAGATACGCAGTATTTT

V gene: TRBV5-1
clone size: NA
J gene: TRBJ1-4
D gene: TRBD1
CDR3 protein: CASSLGQGAATNEKLFF
CDR3 DNA: TGCGCCAGCAGCCTTGGACAGGGGGCCGCAACTAATGAAAAACTGTTTTTT

V gene: TRBV5-4
clone size: NA
J gene: TRBJ1-2
D gene: NA
CDR3 protein: CASSLGGGTYGYTF
CDR3 DNA: TGTGCCAGCAGCTTGGGGGGAGGGACCTATGGCTACACCTTC

V gene: TRBV29-1
clone size: NA
J gene: TRBJ1-1
D gene: NA
CDR3 protein: CSARAGSNTEAFF
CDR3 DNA: TGCAGCGCGAGGGCCGGATCGAACACTGAAGCTTTCTTT

V gene: TRBV19
clone size: NA
J gene: TRBJ2-6
D gene: TRBD1
CDR3 protein: CASSIGSGQGRSGANVLTF
CDR3 DNA: TGTGCCAGTAGTATAGGGTCTGGACAGGGGCGCTCTGGGGCCAACGTCCTGACTTTC

V gene: TRBV4-3
clone size: NA
J gene: TRBJ2-2
D gene: NA
CDR3 protein: CASSQERGRNTGELFF
CDR3 DNA: TGCGCCAGCAGCCAAGAGCGGGGACGGAACACCGGGGAGCTGTTTTTT

V gene: TRBV5-1
clone size: NA
J gene: TRBJ2-6
D gene: NA
CDR3 protein: CASRLTGGTGANVLTF
CDR3 DNA: TGCGCCAGCAGACTAACAGGCGGGACTGGGGCCAACGTCCTGACTTTC

V gene: TRBV5-1
clone size: NA
J gene: TRBJ2-1
D gene: NA
CDR3 protein: CASSFKGQDGGRNSRNEQFF
CDR3 DNA: TGCGCCAGCAGCTTTAAAGGCCAAGATGGGGGGAGGAATAGTAGGAATGAGCAGTTCTTC

V gene: TRBV28
clone size: NA
J gene: TRBJ2-3
D gene: TRBD1
CDR3 protein: CASSLPRTGASDTQYF
CDR3 DNA: TGTGCCAGCAGTTTACCAAGGACAGGGGCATCAGATACGCAGTATTTT

V gene: TRBV2
clone size: NA
J gene: TRBJ2-5
D gene: TRBD1
CDR3 protein: CASSGDRGRETQYF
CDR3 DNA: TGTGCCAGCAGTGGTGACAGGGGAAGGGAGACCCAGTACTTC

V gene: TRBV30
clone size: NA
J gene: TRBJ2-1
D gene: TRBD2
CDR3 protein: CAYTPSGGANEQFF
CDR3 DNA: TGTGCCTACACTCCTAGCGGGGGGGCAAATGAGCAGTTCTTC

V gene: TRBV11-2
clone size: NA
J gene: TRBJ2-6
D gene: NA
CDR3 protein: CASSLEGGSGANVLTF
CDR3 DNA: TGTGCCAGCAGCTTAGAAGGGGGCTCTGGGGCCAACGTCCTGACTTTC

V gene: TRBV29-1
clone size: NA
J gene: TRBJ2-7
D gene: TRBD2
CDR3 protein: CSAVGPGLAGGLGYEQYF
CDR3 DNA: TGCAGCGCCGTGGGTCCAGGGCTAGCGGGAGGCCTCGGCTACGAGCAGTACTTC

V gene: TRBV27
clone size: NA
J gene: TRBJ2-3
D gene: NA
CDR3 protein: CASSFLAGGADTQYF
CDR3 DNA: NA

V gene: TRBV5-1
clone size: NA
J gene: TRBJ2-4
D gene: NA
CDR3 protein: CASSLDVPGGIQYF
CDR3 DNA: TGCGCCAGCAGCTTGGATGTCCCCGGAGGCATTCAGTACTTC

V gene: TRBV4-3
clone size: NA
J gene: TRBJ2-5
D gene: TRBD2
CDR3 protein: CASSQDSGGRETQYF
CDR3 DNA: TGCGCCAGCAGCCAAGATAGCGGGGGCCGGGAGACCCAGTACTTC

V gene: TRBV19
clone size: NA
J gene: TRBJ1-5
D gene: TRBD1
CDR3 protein: CASSIGTENQPQHF
CDR3 DNA: TGTGCCAGTAGTATTGGGACAGAAAATCAGCCCCAGCATTTT

V gene: TRBV10-3
clone size: NA
J gene: TRBJ1-4
D gene: NA
CDR3 protein: CAISESAGAVPNEKLFF
CDR3 DNA: TGTGCCATCAGTGAGTCGGCAGGGGCAGTGCCTAATGAAAAACTGTTTTTT

V gene: TRBV30
clone size: NA
J gene: TRBJ2-7
D gene: NA
CDR3 protein: CAWIAGTGNSYEQYF
CDR3 DNA: TGTGCCTGGATAGCGGGGACAGGGAACTCCTACGAGCAGTACTTC

V gene: TRBV21-1
clone size: NA
J gene: TRBJ2-2
D gene: NA
CDR3 protein: CASSPSPKTRTGELFF
CDR3 DNA: TGTGCCAGCAGCCCTAGCCCTAAGACGCGAACCGGGGAGCTGTTTTTT